The T cell receptor (beta chain) under discussion was sequenced for a study of cytomegalovirus exposure and HLA in healthy donors. Findings of the study overall: Immune exposure data for these donors was limited to CMV serostatus. The authors later linked a missense DCLRE1C variant to TCR beta V- and J-gene trimming. HLA allele associations emerged for 15,000 to 20,000 TCR beta sequences in a later analysis, at 0.05 false discovery rate.

V was clipped by 2 bases and J by 7 bases, with 12 bases between them. Per the germline V gene, CDR1 is SGHVS and CDR2 is FQNEAQ. The CDR3 loop spans 15 amino acids. A multiplex PCR was run with 60 Vbeta primers and 13 Jbeta primers. Libraries were prepared by immunoSEQ multiplex PCR; TCRdb keeps only in-frame clonotypes and omits some of them. This sample yields 50,000 to 55,000 clones, of which 72% are seen a single time; under 25% belongs to the top ten. This clone was counted only a few times. The antigen is undetermined. This chain uses TRBV7-8 with TRBJ1-6, with TRBD1 as a possible D gene (6 bases). The sequencing sample was made of PBMCs. The TCR originated in a woman between 45 and 60 years old in good health and CMV-seropositive. CDR3 in DNA: TGTGCCAGCAGCTTAAACCAGGGGCGAAATTCACCCCTCCACTTT. Amino acids: CASSLNQGRNSPLHF.